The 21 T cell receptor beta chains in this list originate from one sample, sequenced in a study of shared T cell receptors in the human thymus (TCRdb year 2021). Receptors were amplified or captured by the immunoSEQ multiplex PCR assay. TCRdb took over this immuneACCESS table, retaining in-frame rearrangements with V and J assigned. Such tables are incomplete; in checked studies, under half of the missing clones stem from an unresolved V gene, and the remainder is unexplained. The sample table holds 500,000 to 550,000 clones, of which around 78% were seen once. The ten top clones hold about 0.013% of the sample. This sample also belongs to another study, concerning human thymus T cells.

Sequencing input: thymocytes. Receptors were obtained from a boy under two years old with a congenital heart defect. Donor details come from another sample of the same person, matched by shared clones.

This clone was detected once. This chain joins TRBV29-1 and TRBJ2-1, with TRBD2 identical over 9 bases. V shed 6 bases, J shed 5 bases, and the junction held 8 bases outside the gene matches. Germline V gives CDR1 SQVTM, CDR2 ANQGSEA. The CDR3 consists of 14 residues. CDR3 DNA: TGCAGCGTCCCGGCCGCGGGAGGGAACAATGAGCAGTTCTTC. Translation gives CSVPAAGGNNEQFF.

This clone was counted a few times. The CDR3 is CASSSPRGEGSPTDTQYF. CDR3 sequence (DNA): TGTGCCAGCAGCTCACCCCGGGGGGAGGGGTCTCCCACAGATACGCAGTATTTT. The V call is TRBV7-2, the J call TRBJ2-3; 7 bases line up with TRBD2. Germline CDR1 and CDR2: SGHTA and FQGNSA. The CDR3 loop spans 18 amino acids. V lost 4 bases and J lost 2; bases outside the gene matches: 15.

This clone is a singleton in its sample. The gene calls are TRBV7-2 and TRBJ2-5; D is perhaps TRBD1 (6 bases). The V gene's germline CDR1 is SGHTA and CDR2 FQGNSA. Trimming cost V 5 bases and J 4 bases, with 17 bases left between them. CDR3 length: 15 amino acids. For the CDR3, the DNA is TGTGCCAGCAGCCCGCCAGGACAGAGGGGAGAGACCCAGTACTTC. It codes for CASSPPGQRGETQYF.

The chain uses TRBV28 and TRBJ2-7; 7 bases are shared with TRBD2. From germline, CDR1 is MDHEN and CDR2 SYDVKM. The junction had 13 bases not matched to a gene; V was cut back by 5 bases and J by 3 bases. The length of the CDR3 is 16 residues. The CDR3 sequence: CASSTPGPGGGYEQYF. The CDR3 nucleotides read TGTGCCAGCAGTACTCCTGGACCGGGGGGAGGCTACGAGCAGTACTTC.

CDR3 DNA sequence: TGTGCCAGCAGCCTGGGAGACCCGAACACCGGGGAGCTGTTTTTT. Amino acid sequence: CASSLGDPNTGELFF. The V gene is TRBV7-9, the J gene TRBJ2-2, with D perhaps TRBD2 (5 bases). This CDR3 comprises 15 residues. Trimming took 5 bases from V and 0 from J, leaving 10 bases between them. The germline CDR1 and CDR2 sequences are SEHNR and FQNEAQ (reference sequence). Full variable domain (remainder filled in from reference TRBV7-9 and TRBJ2-2): DTGVSQNPRHKITKRGQNVTFRCDPISEHNRLYWYRQTLGQGPEFLTYFQNEAQLEKSRLLSDRFSAERPKGSFSTLEIQRTEQGDSAMYLCASSLGDPNTGELFFGEGSRLTVL.

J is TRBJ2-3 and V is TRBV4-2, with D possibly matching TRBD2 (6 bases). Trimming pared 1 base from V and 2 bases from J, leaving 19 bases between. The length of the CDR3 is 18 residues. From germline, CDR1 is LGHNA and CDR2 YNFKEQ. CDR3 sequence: CASSQGWGDVHPTDTQYF. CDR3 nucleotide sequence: TGTGCCAGCAGCCAAGGTTGGGGGGACGTCCACCCCACAGATACGCAGTATTTT.

CDR3 sequence reads: CAIGTDTYNEQFF. DNA for the CDR3: TGTGCCATCGGGACAGATACTTACAATGAGCAGTTCTTC. V and J are TRBV10-3 and TRBJ2-1; 7 nucleotides match TRBD1. The CDR3 is 13 residues long. V trimming: 8 bases; J trimming: 4 bases; junction bases outside the gene matches: 5. Germline values: CDR1 ENHRY, CDR2 SYGVKD.

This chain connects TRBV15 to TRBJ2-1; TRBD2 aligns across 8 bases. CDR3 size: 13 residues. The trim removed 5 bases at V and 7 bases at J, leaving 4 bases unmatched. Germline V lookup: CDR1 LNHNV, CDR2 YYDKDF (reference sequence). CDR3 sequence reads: CATSSSGRNEQFF. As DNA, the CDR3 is TGTGCCACCAGCTCTAGCGGGCGGAATGAGCAGTTCTTC.

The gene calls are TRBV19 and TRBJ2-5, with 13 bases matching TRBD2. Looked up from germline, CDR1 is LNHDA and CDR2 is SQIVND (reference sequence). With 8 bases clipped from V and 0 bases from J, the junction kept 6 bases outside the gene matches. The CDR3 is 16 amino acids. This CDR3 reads CASPPGLAGNQETQYF. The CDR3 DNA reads TGTGCCAGTCCCCCGGGACTAGCGGGGAACCAAGAGACCCAGTACTTC.

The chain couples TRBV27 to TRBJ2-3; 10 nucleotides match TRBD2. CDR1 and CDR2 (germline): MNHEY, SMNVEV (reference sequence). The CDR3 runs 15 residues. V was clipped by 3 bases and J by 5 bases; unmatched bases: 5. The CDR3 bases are TGTGCCAGCAGTTTTCTAGCGGGAGTGGAAGATACGCAGTATTTT. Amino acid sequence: CASSFLAGVEDTQYF.

The CDR3 region has the DNA TGTGCCAGCAGCAAAGGTGGACAACTCAATCAGCCCCAGCATTTT. Encoded protein: CASSKGGQLNQPQHF. V usage is TRBV21-1 and J usage is TRBJ1-5; the listed D gene, TRBD1, was not tested against the DNA. TRBV21-1 is an annotated pseudogene. The CDR3 runs 15 residues.

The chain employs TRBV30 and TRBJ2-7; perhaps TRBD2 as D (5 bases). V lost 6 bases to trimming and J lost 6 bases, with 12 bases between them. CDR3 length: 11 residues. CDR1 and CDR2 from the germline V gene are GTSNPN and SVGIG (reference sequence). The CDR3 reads CACGRGLEQYF. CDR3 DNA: TGTGCCTGCGGTCGGGGTCTCGAGCAGTACTTC.

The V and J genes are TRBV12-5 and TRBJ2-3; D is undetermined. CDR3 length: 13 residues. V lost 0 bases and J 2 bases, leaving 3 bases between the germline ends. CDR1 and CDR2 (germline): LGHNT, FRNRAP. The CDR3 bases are TGTGCTAGTGGTTTGGTAGCCACAGATACGCAGTATTTT. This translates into CASGLVATDTQYF.

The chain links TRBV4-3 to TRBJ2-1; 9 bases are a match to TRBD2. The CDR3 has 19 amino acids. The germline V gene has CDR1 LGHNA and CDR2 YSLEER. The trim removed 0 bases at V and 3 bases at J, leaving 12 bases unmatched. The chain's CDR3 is CASSQEGPSTAGGYNEQFF. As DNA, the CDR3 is TGCGCCAGCAGCCAAGAAGGGCCGTCGACAGCGGGAGGCTACAATGAGCAGTTCTTC.

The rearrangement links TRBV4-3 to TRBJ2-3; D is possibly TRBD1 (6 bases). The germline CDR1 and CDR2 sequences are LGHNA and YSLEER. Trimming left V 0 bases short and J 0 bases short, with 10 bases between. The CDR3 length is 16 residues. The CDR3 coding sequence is TGCGCCAGCAGCCAAGAGAGACAGGACAGCACAGATACGCAGTATTTT. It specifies CASSQERQDSTDTQYF.

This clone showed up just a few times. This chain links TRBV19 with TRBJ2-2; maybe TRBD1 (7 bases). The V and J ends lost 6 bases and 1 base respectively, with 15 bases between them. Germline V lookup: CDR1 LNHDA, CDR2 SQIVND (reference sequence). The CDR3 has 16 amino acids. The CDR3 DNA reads TGTGCCAGTAGCAAGACAGGGCGGGAGAACACCGGGGAGCTGTTTTTT. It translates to CASSKTGRENTGELFF.

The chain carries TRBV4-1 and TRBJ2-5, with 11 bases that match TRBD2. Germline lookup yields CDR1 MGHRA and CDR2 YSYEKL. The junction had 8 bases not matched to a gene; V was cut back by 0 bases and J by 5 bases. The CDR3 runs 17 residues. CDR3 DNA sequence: TGCGCCAGCAGCCAAGATCCCACTAGCGGGAGAGGGGAGACCCAGTACTTC. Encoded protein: CASSQDPTSGRGETQYF.

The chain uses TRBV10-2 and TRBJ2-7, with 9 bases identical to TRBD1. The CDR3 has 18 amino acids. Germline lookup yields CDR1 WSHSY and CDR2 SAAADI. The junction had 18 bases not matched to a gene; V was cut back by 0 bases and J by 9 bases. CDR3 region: CASSESTQKGTGWSGQYF. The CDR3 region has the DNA TGCGCCAGCAGTGAGTCGACTCAGAAAGGGACAGGGTGGTCGGGGCAGTACTTC.

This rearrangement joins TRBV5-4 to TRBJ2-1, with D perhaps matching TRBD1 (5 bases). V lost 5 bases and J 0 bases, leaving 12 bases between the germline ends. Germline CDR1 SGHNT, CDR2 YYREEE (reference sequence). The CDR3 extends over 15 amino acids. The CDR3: CASRLDISSYNEQFF. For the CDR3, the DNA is TGTGCCAGCAGGCTGGACATTAGCTCCTACAATGAGCAGTTCTTC.

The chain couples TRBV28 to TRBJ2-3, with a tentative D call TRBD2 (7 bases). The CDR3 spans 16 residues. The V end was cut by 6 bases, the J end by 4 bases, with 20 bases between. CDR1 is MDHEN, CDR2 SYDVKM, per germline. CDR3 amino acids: CASSPIAGGGPDTQYF. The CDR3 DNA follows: TGTGCCAGCAGCCCCATAGCGGGTGGGGGGCCAGATACGCAGTATTTT.

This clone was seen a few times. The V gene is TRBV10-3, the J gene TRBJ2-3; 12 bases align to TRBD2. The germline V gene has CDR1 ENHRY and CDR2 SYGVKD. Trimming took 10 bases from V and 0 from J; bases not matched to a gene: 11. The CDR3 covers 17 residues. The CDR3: CASGGLAGGESTDTQYF. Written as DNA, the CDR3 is TGTGCCAGCGGGGGTCTAGCGGGAGGGGAGAGCACAGATACGCAGTATTTT.